Listed here are 22 T cell receptor beta chains from one sample, sequenced in a study of blood T cells in healthy people across ages. With a J-beta primer mix and a sample-barcoded 5' primer, a second PCR ran about 7 to 12 cycles. TCRdb used MiXCR to reprocess the 5' RACE reads, holding one entry per CDR3 protein. The data show 900,000 to 950,000 distinct CDR3 sequences, almost 30% seen once. These data are also associated with another study on T cells of mothers and their children.

Sample: blood. These receptors were collected from a woman in her forties in good health.

Here the CDR3 reads CASSESRGREQYF. CDR3 coding DNA: TGTGCCAGCAGTGAGAGCAGGGGACGCGAGCAGTACTTC. V is TRBV2 and J is TRBJ2-4; D is perhaps TRBD1 (6 bases). The better agreement between TRBJ2-7 and the DNA end casts doubt on the J call. Per the germline V gene, CDR1 is SNHLY and CDR2 is FYNNEI. The CDR3 has 13 residues.

V is TRBV12-3 or TRBV12-4 and J is TRBJ1-1; D perhaps matches TRBD1 (5 bases). Trimming removed 5 bases from V and 4 bases from J, with 17 bases in between. The CDR3 is 15 amino acids. The CDR3 region is CASSLDGGVFTEAFF. CDR3 DNA sequence: TGTGCCAGCAGTCTAGACGGGGGGGTTTTCACTGAAGCTTTCTTT.

The genes are TRBV9 and TRBJ2-4; perhaps D is TRBD1 or TRBD2 (5 bases each). Per the germline V gene, CDR1 is SGDLS and CDR2 is YYNGEE. This CDR3 is built from 15 residues. The ends were cut back, 3 bases at V and 13 bases at J, with 23 bases in the middle. The CDR3 DNA reads as TGTGCCAGCAGCGGCATCCGGGACGGGGTGGGAGAGCAGTACTTC. Translating gives CASSGIRDGVGEQYF.

This clonotype was observed at least ten times. The CDR3 is CSARVLRQGDNSPLHF. The CDR3 coding sequence is TGCAGTGCTAGAGTTTTGAGACAGGGGGATAATTCACCCCTCCACTTT. This chain joins TRBV20-1 and TRBJ1-6, with 9 bases fitting TRBD1. V was clipped by 1 base and J by 5 bases; unmatched bases: 6. There are 16 residues in the CDR3. Germline assignment: CDR1 DFQATT and CDR2 SNEGSKA (reference sequence).

This clonotype was seen a handful of times. The CDR3 is CASSFDSEVMELFF. CDR3 sequence (DNA): TGTGCCAGCAGTTTTGACTCCGAGGTGATGGAACTGTTTTTT. The V and J genes are TRBV28 and TRBJ1-4; D unresolved. V dropped 3 bases and J dropped 12 bases, with 17 bases sitting between them. This CDR3 comprises 14 residues. CDR1 is MDHEN, CDR2 SYDVKM, per germline.

Concerning this clonotype itself: With a much larger clone just one base away, this may be a read error. V gene TRBV29-1 combines with J gene TRBJ1-1, with a tentative D call TRBD1 (6 bases). Per the germline V gene, CDR1 is SQVTM and CDR2 is ANQGSEA. The length of the CDR3 is 12 residues. The CDR3 DNA reads TGCAGCGTCTCAGACAGGAACACTGGAGCTTTCTTT. Protein product: CSVSDRNTGAFF.

This clonotype has ten or more counts. The chain has TRBV11-2 and TRBJ1-5; 11 bases match TRBD1. Germline V gene sequence: CDR1 SGHAT, CDR2 FQNNGV. The junction had 2 bases not matched to a gene; V was cut back by 4 bases and J by 3 bases. The CDR3 is 15 residues long. Written as DNA, the CDR3 is TGTGCCAGCAGCTCCGGACAGGGGGCCAATCAGCCCCAGCATTTT. It translates to CASSSGQGANQPQHF.

The chain links TRBV9 to TRBJ1-1; no firm D call. The V gene lost 4 bases and the J gene lost 0 bases, with 10 bases spanning the gap. CDR1 and CDR2 (germline): SGDLS, YYNGEE. The CDR3 totals 14 residues. The CDR3 protein is CASSPNAMNTEAFF. DNA for the CDR3: TGTGCCAGCAGCCCAAATGCCATGAACACTGAAGCTTTCTTT.

This clonotype was observed a handful of times. The V gene is TRBV4-1, the J gene TRBJ1-1, with D unresolved. This CDR3 is built from 15 residues. CDR1 and CDR2 (germline): MGHRA, YSYEKL. V was shortened by 4 bases and J by 6 bases, with 18 bases between the two germline ends. As DNA, the CDR3 is TGCGCCAGCAGCCCCCAGGAGGGAAGAGTTTCTGAAGCTTTCTTT. Its protein is CASSPQEGRVSEAFF.

The chain combines TRBV9 with TRBJ1-1; 7 positions match TRBD1. The V gene end was trimmed by 4 bases and the J gene end by 5 bases; junction bases not matched to a gene: 23. Per germline, CDR1 SGDLS and CDR2 YYNGEE. This CDR3 has 19 amino acids. The CDR3 reads CASSPRYIDRAPGGTEAFF. The CDR3 coding sequence is TGTGCCAGCAGCCCCAGATACATCGACAGGGCCCCAGGGGGGACTGAAGCTTTCTTT.

A note on this clonotype: A much larger clone is a single base away; this may be a read error. This chain uses TRBV7-9 with TRBJ1-2, with D possibly TRBD1 on 6 matching bases. This CDR3 is built from 13 residues. The germline gives CDR1 SEHNR, CDR2 FQNEAQ (reference sequence). CDR3 amino acids: CTSSLQQGHGYTF. The CDR3 DNA sequence: TGTACCAGCAGCTTACAACAGGGCCATGGCTACACCTTC.

The J gene is TRBJ2-5, the V gene TRBV5-5; TRBD1 matches at 10 bases. Germline CDR1 reads SGHKS; CDR2 reads YYEKEE (reference sequence). V lost 4 bases, J lost 4 bases, and 13 bases stayed unmatched. CDR3 length equals 17 residues. CDR3 region: CASSPASPGTGAETQYF. The CDR3 DNA sequence: TGTGCCAGCAGCCCGGCAAGTCCCGGGACAGGGGCAGAGACCCAGTACTTC. Variable domain in full (rest from reference TRBV5-5 and TRBJ2-5): DAGVTQSPTHLIKTRGQQVTLRCSPISGHKSVSWYQQVLGQGPQFIFQYYEKEERGRGNFPDRFSARQFPNYSSELNVNALLLGDSALYLCASSPASPGTGAETQYFGPGTRLLVL.

This clonotype was found a few times. The chain joins TRBV11-2 to TRBJ2-3, with D possibly matching TRBD1 (5 bases). The V end lost 5 bases, the J end lost 0 bases, and 12 bases lay between the germline ends. Germline assignment: CDR1 SGHAT and CDR2 FQNNGV. The CDR3 extends over 15 amino acids. CDR3 amino acids: CASSPWTPSTDTQYF. CDR3 nucleotides: TGTGCCAGCAGCCCGTGGACACCTAGCACAGATACGCAGTATTTT.

This clonotype was counted a few times. The chain employs TRBV28 and TRBJ2-5, with 7 positions matching TRBD1. From germline, CDR1 is MDHEN and CDR2 SYDVKM. This CDR3 comprises 15 residues. The V and J ends lost 5 bases and 3 bases, in that order; junction bases with no gene match: 9. CDR3 nucleotides: TGTGCCAGCAGTGAAACAGGGGTATTTGAAGAGACCCAGTACTTC. Its protein product is CASSETGVFEETQYF.

Comments on this clonotype: A much bigger clone sits one base away, suggesting this may be a read error. The chain couples TRBV4-2 to TRBJ2-3; weak D call: TRBD1 (5 bases). Germline-derived CDR1 and CDR2 are LGHNA and YNFKEQ. The CDR3 spans 14 residues. The CDR3: CASSQEVGTGTQYF. In DNA form, the CDR3 reads TGTGCCAGCAGCCAAGAGGTGGGCACAGGTACGCAGTATTTT.

As to this clonotype: The junction and the germline gene differ at one end; a read error may be behind it. The DNA for the CDR3 is TGCGCCAGCACCAGGGGGCTTTACAATGAGCAGCTCTTC. Its translation is CASTRGLYNEQLF. The chain is built from TRBV23-1 and TRBJ2-1; 8 bases agree with TRBD1. TRBV23-1 is sorted into the ORF group, with uncertain function. The CDR3 sequence is 13 residues long.

This clonotype was counted at least ten times. The gene calls are TRBV20-1 and TRBJ1-1; D not resolved. Deletions cut 1 base from V and 0 bases from J, with 15 bases between. The CDR3 consists of 16 residues. Germline lookup yields CDR1 DFQATT and CDR2 SNEGSKA (reference sequence). This chain's CDR3 is CSARAGNRAVNTEAFF. The CDR3 DNA is TGCAGTGCTAGAGCAGGAAATAGGGCAGTGAACACTGAAGCTTTCTTT.

There are many counts of this clonotype. The CDR3 region is CASSVLAGGGNEQFF. DNA of the CDR3: TGTGCCAGCAGTGTGCTAGCGGGGGGAGGCAATGAGCAGTTCTTC. The rearrangement uses TRBV6-4 and TRBJ2-1, with TRBD2 identical over 11 bases. Germline assignment: CDR1 MRHNA and CDR2 SNTAGT. J lost 6 bases, V lost 4 bases, and 5 bases had no gene match. The CDR3 length is 15 residues.

The chain has TRBV28 and TRBJ2-5, with D possibly matching TRBD1 (6 bases). From germline, CDR1 is MDHEN and CDR2 SYDVKM. This CDR3 spans 14 amino acids. Trimming cost V 3 bases and J 2 bases, with 10 bases left between them. The CDR3 DNA follows: TGTGCCAGCAGTTTGGACAGACATCAAGAGACCCAGTACTTC. It is translated as CASSLDRHQETQYF.

This clonotype showed up just a few times. CDR3 sequence reads: CASTKAGTYGYTF. The CDR3 DNA reads as TGTGCCAGCACCAAAGCCGGGACATATGGCTACACCTTC. The V gene is TRBV2, the J gene TRBJ1-2; a weak D match, TRBD1 (6 bases). The ends were cut back, 7 bases at V and 5 bases at J, with 14 bases in the middle. The CDR3 is 13 amino acids. Looked up from germline, CDR1 is SNHLY and CDR2 is FYNNEI.

The rearrangement joins TRBV28 to TRBJ1-5, with TRBD1 matching over 9 bases. There are 17 residues in the CDR3. CDR1 MDHEN and CDR2 SYDVKM come from the germline V gene. The V and J ends lost 4 bases and 6 bases, in that order; junction bases with no gene match: 13. CDR3 nucleotides: TGTGCCAGCAGTTCGGGACAGGGTGAGGGGGTGAGTCAGCCCCAGCATTTT. Protein product: CASSSGQGEGVSQPQHF.

Comment on this clonotype: This may arise from a read error, as a much more abundant clone is one base away. This chain joins TRBV20-1 and TRBJ2-1, with TRBD2 matching 12 bases. The CDR3 has 15 residues. Germline V CDR1 and CDR2: DFQATT, SNEGSKA (reference sequence). The CDR3 bases are TGCAGTGCCGTCCACCCTAGCGGGGGGGGGAGAGAGCGGTTCTTC. As protein: CSAVHPSGGGRERFF.